Listed below are T cell receptor beta chains from one sample, sequenced in a study of CXCR3-negative and CXCR3-positive naive CD8 T cells. TCRdb reprocessed the 5' RACE reads and keeps a single row for each CDR3 protein, giving no DNA. This repertoire includes around 50,000 distinct CDR3 sequences. Input material: naive CXCR3- CD8+ T cells from blood. These receptors were obtained from a human donor in good health. Some clones in this sample may be carry-over from other donors' samples. Each CDR3 is given with its conserved first and last residue.

TRBJ2-2,TRBV27,19,CASSSRGLAGGPGTGELFF
TRBJ2-7,TRBV20-1,14,CSAPPGQGQAEQYF
TRBJ2-7,TRBV7-2,12,CASSLQDWTQYF
TRBJ2-7,TRBV20-1,14,CSATEVRSSYEQYF
TRBJ2-7,TRBV7-9,13,CASSPDSSYEQYF
TRBJ1-2,TRBV21-1,19,CASSKRGRKPELRHYGYTF
TRBJ2-7,TRBV7-2,13,CASSLAPTYEQYF
TRBJ2-2,TRBV20-1,14,CSAPRDKGTGELFF
TRBJ2-2,TRBV28,16,CASSRDRASGTGELFF
TRBJ2-7,TRBV9,15,CASSVWGDSSYEQYF
TRBJ2-1,TRBV29-1,16,CSVEGWMGQTLNEQFF
TRBJ2-7,TRBV25-1,13,CASSDGVSYEQYF
TRBJ2-5,TRBV7-3,13,CASGQQGQETQYF
TRBJ2-7,TRBV28,14,CAISLESGSYEQYF
TRBJ1-6,TRBV3-1,16,CASSQDVPRKNSPLHF
TRBJ2-1,TRBV12-3/TRBV12-4,16,CASSWGSETGYNEQFF
TRBJ2-7,TRBV29-1,14,CSVEDRGRSYEQYF
TRBJ2-1,TRBV6-4,15,CASSDGAGAYNEQFF
TRBJ2-7,TRBV29-1,15,CSVEEAGALSYEQYF
TRBJ2-7,TRBV12-3/TRBV12-4,15,CASSWGLAARGEQYF
TRBJ2-1,TRBV28,15,CASSAFRGLYNEQFF
TRBJ2-1,TRBV27,11,CASSLFNEQFF
TRBJ2-3,TRBV12-3/TRBV12-4,18,CASSVTHGLAGSTDTQYF
TRBJ2-2,TRBV7-8,15,CAIRAGTGDPGELFF
TRBJ2-1,TRBV5-1,15,CASSLAVSSYNEQFF
TRBJ2-6,TRBV12-3/TRBV12-4,19,CASSFSPGLFLSGANVLTF
TRBJ2-3,TRBV4-3,16,CTSSQAQGKITDTQYF
TRBJ2-1,TRBV29-1,12,CSVTGARDEQFF
TRBJ2-7,TRBV6-5,14,CASSYSQAGYEQYF
TRBJ2-1,TRBV5-4,14,CASSLGSSGNEQFF
TRBJ2-1,TRBV20-1,14,CSASGTSAINEQFF
TRBJ2-7,TRBV7-7,15,CASSYGQDATYEQYF
TRBJ2-1,TRBV5-1,12,CASSPGWDEQFF
TRBJ2-7,TRBV28,14,CASSWRGQTYEQYF
TRBJ2-1,TRBV7-9,12,CASSLEGPEQFF
TRBJ2-5,TRBV29-1,15,CSVVFLGQGRVTQYF
TRBJ2-7,TRBV5-5,14,CASSFYPGEYEQYF
TRBJ2-3,TRBV7-9,17,CASSLLRSGTSTDTQYF
TRBJ1-2,TRBV29-1,17,CSVGAGTGALIPYGYTF
TRBJ2-7,TRBV6-5,18,CASSYSTTGTEDSYEQYF
TRBJ2-1,TRBV16,13,CASSLTSYNEQFF
TRBJ2-2,TRBV29-1,16,CSVVMGLAGNTGELFF
TRBJ2-1,TRBV20-1,17,CSARDSLSAGNTNEQFF
TRBJ2-5,TRBV13,14,CASSLGTGQETQYF
TRBJ2-6,TRBV3-1,18,CASSQDPGSPPGANVLTF
TRBJ2-7,TRBV28,16,CASSYSPRTLSYEQYF
TRBJ2-3,TRBV28,17,CASSTRQGWTSTDTQYF
TRBJ1-4,TRBV27,18,CATSDLQVFSATNEKLFF
TRBJ1-5,TRBV28,12,CASSFGGPAQHF
TRBJ2-7,TRBV28,12,CASSRPSYEQYF
TRBJ2-5,TRBV28,15,CASSLGRGVRETQYF
TRBJ2-5,TRBV13,12,CASSPPRGPQYF
TRBJ2-7,TRBV7-9,13,CASSAGTKNEQYF
TRBJ2-3,TRBV4-3,18,CASSQEDRGLLGTDTQYF
TRBJ1-5,TRBV21-1,15,CASSRSRDSNQPQHF
TRBJ2-3,TRBV7-9,17,CASSSKFRDGRTDTQYF
TRBJ1-6,TRBV11-2,13,CASSLAGPSYLHF